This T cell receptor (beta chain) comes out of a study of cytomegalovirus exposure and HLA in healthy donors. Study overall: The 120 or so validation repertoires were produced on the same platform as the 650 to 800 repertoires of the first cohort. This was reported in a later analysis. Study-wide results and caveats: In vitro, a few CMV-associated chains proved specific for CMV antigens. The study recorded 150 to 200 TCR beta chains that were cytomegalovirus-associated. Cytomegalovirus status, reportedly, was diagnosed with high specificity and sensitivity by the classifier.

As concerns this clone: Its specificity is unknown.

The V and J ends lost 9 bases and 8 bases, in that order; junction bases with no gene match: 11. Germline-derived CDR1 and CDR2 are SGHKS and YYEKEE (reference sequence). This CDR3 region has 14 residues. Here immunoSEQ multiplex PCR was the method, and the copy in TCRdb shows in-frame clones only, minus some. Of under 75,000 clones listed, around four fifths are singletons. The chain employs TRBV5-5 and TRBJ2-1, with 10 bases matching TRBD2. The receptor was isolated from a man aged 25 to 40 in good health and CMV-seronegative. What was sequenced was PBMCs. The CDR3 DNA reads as TGTGCCACCACTTGGACTAGCGGCAACTATGAGCAGTTCTTC. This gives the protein CATTWTSGNYEQFF. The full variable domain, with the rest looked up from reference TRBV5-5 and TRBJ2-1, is DAGVTQSPTHLIKTRGQQVTLRCSPISGHKSVSWYQQVLGQGPQFIFQYYEKEERGRGNFPDRFSARQFPNYSSELNVNALLLGDSALYLCATTWTSGNYEQFFGPGTRLTVL.